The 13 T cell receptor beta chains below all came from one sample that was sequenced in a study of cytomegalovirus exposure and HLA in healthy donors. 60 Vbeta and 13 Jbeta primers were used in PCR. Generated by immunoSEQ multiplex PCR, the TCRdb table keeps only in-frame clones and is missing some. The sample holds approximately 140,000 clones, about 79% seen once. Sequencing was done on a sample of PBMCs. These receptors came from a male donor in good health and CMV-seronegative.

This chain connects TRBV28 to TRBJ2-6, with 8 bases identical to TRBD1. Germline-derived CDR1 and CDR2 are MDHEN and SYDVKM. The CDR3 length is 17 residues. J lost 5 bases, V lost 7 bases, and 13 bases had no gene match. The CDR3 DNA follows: TGTGCCAGCATTACCGCCGGGACAGGATCTCGGGCCAACGTCCTGACTTTC. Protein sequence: CASITAGTGSRANVLTF.

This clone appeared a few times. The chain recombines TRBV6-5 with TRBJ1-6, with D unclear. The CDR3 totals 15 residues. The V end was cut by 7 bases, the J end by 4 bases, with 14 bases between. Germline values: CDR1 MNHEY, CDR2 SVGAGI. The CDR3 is CASKRPGPYNSPLHF. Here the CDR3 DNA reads TGTGCCAGCAAACGCCCGGGTCCTTATAATTCACCCCTCCACTTT.

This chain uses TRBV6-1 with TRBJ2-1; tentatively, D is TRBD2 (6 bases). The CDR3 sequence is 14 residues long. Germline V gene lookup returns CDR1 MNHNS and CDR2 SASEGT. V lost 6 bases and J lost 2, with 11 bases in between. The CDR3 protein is CASRAGIAYNEQFF. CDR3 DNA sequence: TGTGCCAGCAGAGCGGGTATCGCCTACAATGAGCAGTTCTTC.

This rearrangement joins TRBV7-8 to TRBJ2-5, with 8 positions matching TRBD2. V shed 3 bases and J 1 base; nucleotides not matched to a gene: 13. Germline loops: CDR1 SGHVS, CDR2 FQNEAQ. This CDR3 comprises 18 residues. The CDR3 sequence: CASSLGLIGGRSQETQYF. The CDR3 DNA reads TGTGCCAGCAGCTTGGGCCTGATTGGCGGGAGGTCCCAAGAGACCCAGTACTTC. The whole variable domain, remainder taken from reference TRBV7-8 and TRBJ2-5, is GAGVSQSPRYKVAKRGQDVALRCDPISGHVSLFWYQQALGQGPEFLTYFQNEAQLDKSGLPSDRFFAERPEGSVSTLKIQRTQQEDSAVYLCASSLGLIGGRSQETQYFGPGTRLLVL.

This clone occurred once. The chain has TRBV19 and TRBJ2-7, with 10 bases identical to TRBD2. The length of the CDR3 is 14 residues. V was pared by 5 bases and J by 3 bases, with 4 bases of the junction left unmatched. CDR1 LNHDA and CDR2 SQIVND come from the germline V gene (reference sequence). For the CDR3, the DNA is TGTGCCAGTAGTGCCGGACTAGCGGACTACGAGCAGTACTTC. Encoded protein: CASSAGLADYEQYF.

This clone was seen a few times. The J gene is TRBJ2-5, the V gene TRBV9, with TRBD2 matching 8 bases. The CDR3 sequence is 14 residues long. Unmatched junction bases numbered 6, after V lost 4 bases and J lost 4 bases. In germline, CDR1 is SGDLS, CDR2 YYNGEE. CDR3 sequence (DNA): TGTGCCAGCAGCCCTGCGGGGGGCATAGAGACCCAGTACTTC. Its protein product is CASSPAGGIETQYF.

CDR3 in amino acids: CASSKTGTWDFTF. The CDR3 coding sequence is TGTGCCAGCAGCAAGACCGGGACCTGGGACTTCACCTTC. The chain is built from TRBV21-1 and TRBJ1-2. TRBV21-1 corresponds to a pseudogene. The CDR3 loop spans 13 amino acids.

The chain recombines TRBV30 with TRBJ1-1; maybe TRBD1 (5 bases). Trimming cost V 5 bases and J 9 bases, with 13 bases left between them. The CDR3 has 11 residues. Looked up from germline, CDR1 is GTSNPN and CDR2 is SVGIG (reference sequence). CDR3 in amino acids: CAWSQDMKAFF. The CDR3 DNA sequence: TGTGCCTGGTCCCAGGACATGAAAGCTTTCTTT.

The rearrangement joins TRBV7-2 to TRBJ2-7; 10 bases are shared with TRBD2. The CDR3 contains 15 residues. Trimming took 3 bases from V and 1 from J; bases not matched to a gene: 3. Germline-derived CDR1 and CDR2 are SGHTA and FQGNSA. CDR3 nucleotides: TGTGCCAGCAGCTTCGGGACTAGCGCTTCCTACGAGCAGTACTTC. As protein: CASSFGTSASYEQYF.

DNA of the CDR3: TGTGCCAGCAGCGCTATATCCTACGAGCAGTACTTC. As protein: CASSAISYEQYF. The genes are TRBV2 and TRBJ2-7; D remains ambiguous. This CDR3 has 12 amino acids. Germline loops: CDR1 SNHLY, CDR2 FYNNEI. Deletions cut 6 bases from V and 1 base from J, with 7 bases between.

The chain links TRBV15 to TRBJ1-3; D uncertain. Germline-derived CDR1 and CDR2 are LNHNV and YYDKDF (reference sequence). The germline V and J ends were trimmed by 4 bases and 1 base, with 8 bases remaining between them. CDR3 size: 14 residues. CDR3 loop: CATSTRVSGNTIYF. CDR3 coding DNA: TGTGCCACCAGCACACGGGTATCTGGAAACACCATATATTTT.

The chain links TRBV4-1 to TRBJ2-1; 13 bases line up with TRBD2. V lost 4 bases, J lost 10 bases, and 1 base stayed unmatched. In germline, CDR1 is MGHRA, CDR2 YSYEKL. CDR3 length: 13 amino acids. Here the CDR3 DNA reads TGCGCCAGCAGCCTGGGACTAGCGGGAGAGCAGTTCTTC. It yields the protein CASSLGLAGEQFF.

CDR3 coding DNA: TGTGCCAGCAGCTTAGGACTAGCGGGAGGGGGCAATGAGCAGTTCTTC. Amino acid sequence: CASSLGLAGGGNEQFF. The chain uses TRBV13 and TRBJ2-1, with 13 positions matching TRBD2. Germline lookup yields CDR1 PRHDT and CDR2 FYEKMQ (reference sequence). V lost 0 bases to trimming and J lost 6 bases; unmatched junction nucleotides: 2. This CDR3 comprises 16 residues.